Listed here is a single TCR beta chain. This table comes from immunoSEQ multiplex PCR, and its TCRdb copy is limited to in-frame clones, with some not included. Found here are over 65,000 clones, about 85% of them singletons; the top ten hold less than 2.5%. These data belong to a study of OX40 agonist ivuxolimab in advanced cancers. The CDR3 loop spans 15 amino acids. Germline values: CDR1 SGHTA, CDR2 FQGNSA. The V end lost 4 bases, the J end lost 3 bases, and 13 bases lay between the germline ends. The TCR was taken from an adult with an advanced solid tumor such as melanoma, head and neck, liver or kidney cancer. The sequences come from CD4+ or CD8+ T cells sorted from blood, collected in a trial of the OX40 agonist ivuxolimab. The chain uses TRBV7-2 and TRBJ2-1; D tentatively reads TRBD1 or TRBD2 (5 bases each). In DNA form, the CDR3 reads TGTGCCAGCAGCTACGTAGGGACGGGCTACAATGAGCAGTTCTTC. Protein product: CASSYVGTGYNEQFF.